The next 8 T cell receptor beta chains were all read from a single sample in a study of blood T cell repertoires in COVID-19. Here immunoSEQ multiplex PCR was the method, and the copy in TCRdb shows in-frame clones only, minus some. Among some 140,000 clones listed, approximately 80% were seen once. Specimen: peripheral blood. The receptors were sampled from a woman aged 55-70 years with active or convalescent COVID-19.

This clone has a handful of counts. V and J are TRBV11-1 and TRBJ1-1, with D perhaps matching TRBD1 (5 bases). CDR3 length: 13 residues. The V gene lost 0 bases and the J gene lost 10 bases, with 12 bases spanning the gap. Germline-derived CDR1 and CDR2 are SGHAT and FQDESV (reference sequence). Written as DNA, the CDR3 is TGTGCCAGCAGCTTAGCCGGAGGGGATGGAGCTTTCTTT. Its translation is CASSLAGGDGAFF.

This clone has just a few counts. This chain joins TRBV2 and TRBJ2-3, with 13 positions matching TRBD2. V shed 6 bases and J 5 bases; nucleotides not matched to a gene: 14. Germline loops: CDR1 SNHLY, CDR2 FYNNEI. The CDR3 consists of 18 residues. CDR3 coding DNA: TGTGCCAGCAGCATCTTTATGGGACTAGCGGGACGGGGAGATACGCAGTATTTT. It yields the protein CASSIFMGLAGRGDTQYF. Based on the CDR3 plus reference TRBV2 and TRBJ2-3, the full variable domain is EPEVTQTPSHQVTQMGQEVILRCVPISNHLYFYWYRQILGQKVEFLVSFYNNEISEKSEIFDDQFSVERPDGSNFTLKIRSTKLEDSAMYFCASSIFMGLAGRGDTQYFGPGTRLTVL.

The rearrangement uses TRBV5-1 and TRBJ1-6; no definite D call. This CDR3 is built from 15 residues. V lost 0 bases, J lost 8 bases, and 12 bases lay in between. The V gene's germline CDR1 is SGHRS and CDR2 YFSETQ. The CDR3 DNA reads TGCGCCAGCAGCTTGGGTCAGGAGGGTTATTCACCCCTCCACTTT. Amino acids: CASSLGQEGYSPLHF.

J is TRBJ2-1 and V is TRBV18; D may be TRBD2 (5 bases). CDR1 is KGHSH and CDR2 is LQKENI in the germline V gene. The CDR3 is 14 residues long. The V end lost 3 bases, the J end lost 4 bases, and 10 bases lay between the germline ends. The CDR3 sequence is CASSPPSRYNEQFF. The DNA for the CDR3 is TGTGCCAGCTCACCCCCTAGCCGGTACAATGAGCAGTTCTTC. Together with reference TRBV18 and TRBJ2-1, the CDR3 gives the full variable domain: NAGVMQNPRHLVRRRGQEARLRCSPMKGHSHVYWYRQLPEEGLKFMVYLQKENIIDESGMPKERFSAEFPKEGPSILRIQQVVRGDSAAYFCASSPPSRYNEQFFGPGTRLTVL.

This chain links TRBV28 with TRBJ1-2; 8 bases are a match to TRBD1. The J segment lost 8 bases and the V segment lost 5 bases, leaving 10 bases of the junction unmatched. The CDR3 spans 14 residues. Per the germline V gene, CDR1 is MDHEN and CDR2 is SYDVKM. CDR3 coding DNA: TGTGCCAGCAGTCCCTCGGACAGGGTAAGAGGCTACACCTTC. Translation: CASSPSDRVRGYTF.

The chain couples TRBV29-1 to TRBJ2-3, with a possible D match to TRBD2 (5 bases). V shed 7 bases and J shed 4 bases, with 15 bases lying between them. Germline lookup yields CDR1 SQVTM and CDR2 ANQGSEA. CDR3 length: 13 residues. The chain's CDR3 is CSAGLMVADTQYF. The CDR3 DNA follows: TGCAGCGCCGGACTTATGGTCGCAGATACGCAGTATTTT.

This clone was observed a few times. J is TRBJ1-5 and V is TRBV2; D remains ambiguous. V was pared by 4 bases and J by 6 bases, with 13 bases between. The germline CDR1 and CDR2 sequences are SNHLY and FYNNEI. The CDR3 runs 14 residues. The DNA for the CDR3 is TGTGCCAGCAGTGTAAAGGCAGGTCTTCAGCCCCAGCATTTT. Encoded protein: CASSVKAGLQPQHF.

The chain couples TRBV6-6 to TRBJ2-7; TRBD2 agrees at 8 bases. Germline CDR1 MNHNY, CDR2 SVGAGI (reference sequence). J lost 2 bases, V lost 6 bases, and 12 bases had no gene match. The CDR3 has 16 residues. Here the CDR3 reads CASSLDPLAGPYEQYF. CDR3 bases: TGTGCCAGCAGCCTAGATCCCCTAGCGGGCCCCTACGAGCAGTACTTC.